This T cell receptor (beta chain) was retrieved from a study of blood T cell repertoires in COVID-19. Study at large: PBMCs, B-cell-depleted T cells, or T cells provided the cDNA or gDNA that made up the material.

Germline loops: CDR1 SSHAT, CDR2 FNYEAQ (reference sequence). The germline V and J ends were trimmed by 5 bases and 4 bases, with 11 bases remaining between them. The CDR3 loop spans 14 amino acids. Original analysis: Amplifying reference gene primers gave estimates of nucleated cell counts. Assay used: immunoSEQ multiplex PCR; TCRdb lists only in-frame clones, some missing. V and J calls and clone size follow that table, whereas D and trimming were derived from the DNA. Seen here are roughly 24,000 clones, 82% observed once, and the top ten hold 30% to 40%. In this sample, this clone turned up a few times.

The sequenced sample was peripheral blood. The gene calls are TRBV7-7 and TRBJ1-4, with TRBD1 as a possible D gene (6 bases). This clonotype originated in a human donor in a cohort sampled during active COVID-19. The CDR3 nucleotides read TGTGCCAGCAGCCAGGGAGGGGGTAATGAAAAACTGTTTTTT. Its translation: CASSQGGGNEKLFF.